This TCR beta chain was documented in a study of Graves' ophthalmopathy and Graves' hyperthyroidism. The CDR3 consists of 15 residues. Trimming cost V 6 bases and J 5 bases, with 20 bases left between them. Germline loops: CDR1 MDHEN, CDR2 SYDVKM. TCR beta CDR3 amplification used RNA transcripts. Investigators did first-round RT-PCR with HTBI primers, then second-round multiplex PCR. Each CDR3 protein gets one entry after TCRdb re-called the multiplex PCR reads with MiXCR. Among some 400,000 distinct CDR3 sequences listed, around 16% were seen once. This clonotype was counted ten times or more. Sequencing was done on a sample of peripheral blood. This sequence originates from a woman aged 18-30 years with Graves' ophthalmopathy. The chain combines TRBV28 with TRBJ2-7; D is possibly TRBD2 (5 bases). The CDR3 sequence: CASSRIRAVADEQYF. CDR3 nucleotides: TGTGCCAGCAGCCGGATCAGAGCGGTGGCAGACGAGCAGTACTTC.